These 23 T cell receptor beta chains were sequenced from one sample in a study of tissue T cells after allogeneic stem cell transplantation. Some clones are missing from TCRdb's copy, which holds only in-frame ones; the method was immunoSEQ multiplex PCR. Among some 48,000 clones listed, 73% were seen once. The sequenced material came from sorted cells pooled from one or two spleens. All receptors derive from a pool of C57BL/6 mice in good health.

Concerning this clone: Each gene name is a mouse one. The sequenced fragment ends 1 residue before the CDR3 boundary, so the rest is inferred from the germline J gene. This chain connects TRBV13-2 to TRBJ2-7; 8 bases fit TRBD2. Trimming removed 2 bases from V and 7 bases from J; junction bases left unmatched: 5. This CDR3 region has 13 residues. Germline-derived CDR1 and CDR2 are NNHNN and SYGAGS (reference sequence). The CDR3 bases that were read are TGTGCCAGCGGTGAAGGGGGGGCGCGGGAACAGTAC. Amino acids: CASGEGGAREQY. The entire CDR3 protein reads CASGEGGAREQYF.

A note on this clone: Germline and genes here are mouse. The read gets to within 1 residue of the CDR3 end, and the germline J gene fills in the rest. This chain joins TRBV19 and TRBJ1-6, with D unresolved. TRBJ1-6 is noted as an ORF with a role that remains uncertain. The CDR3 loop spans 14 amino acids. Germline lookup yields CDR1 FNHDT and CDR2 SITEND (reference sequence). V was shortened by 5 bases and J by 0 bases, with 6 bases between the two germline ends. The CDR3 loop is CASRQFSYNSPLYF. The sequenced part of the CDR3 DNA is TGTGCCAGCAGACAGTTTTCCTATAATTCGCCCCTCTAC.

Comment on this clone: All gene names here are mouse names. The read stops 1 residue short of the end of the CDR3; the missing end is completed from the germline J gene. The chain joins TRBV19 to TRBJ2-7; D is unclear. Per germline, CDR1 FNHDT and CDR2 SITEND (reference sequence). V was clipped by 0 bases and J by 6 bases, with 7 bases between them. The length of the CDR3 is 12 residues. The part of the CDR3 DNA that was read is TGTGCCAGCAGTATAGACCGGGCTGAACAGTAC. This encodes CASSIDRAEQY. The CDR3 in its entirety is CASSIDRAEQYF.

Points on this clone: Gene labels here are mouse ones. Read data end 1 residue before the CDR3 end; the end is taken from the germline J gene. This sequence joins TRBV16 and TRBJ2-7, with D perhaps being TRBD1 or TRBD2 (5 bases each). The germline V gene encodes CDR1 SGHSA and CDR2 FRNQAP. The CDR3 consists of 16 residues. Between the trimmed V and J ends, which lost 0 bases and 4 bases, there was a span of 16 bases. The part of the CDR3 DNA that was read is TGTGCAAGCAGCTTAGATAGGGACCCAGAACGATATGAACAGTAC. Translating gives CASSLDRDPERYEQY. The complete CDR3 protein is CASSLDRDPERYEQYF. Variable domain in full (rest from reference TRBV16 and TRBJ2-7): NAGVIQTPRHKVTGKGQEATLWCEPISGHSAVFWYRQTIVQGLEFLTYFRNQAPIDDSGMPKERFSAQMPNQSHSTLKIQSTQPQDSAVYLCASSLDRDPERYEQYFGPGTRLTVL.

On this clone itself: Gene and germline names: mouse. Read data end 1 residue before the CDR3 end; the end is taken from the germline J gene. Other DNA sequences in this sample translate to the same CDR3. V gene TRBV13-1 combines with J gene TRBJ2-7; TRBD1 is a possible D gene (6 bases). The CDR3 loop spans 13 amino acids. CDR1 and CDR2 from the germline V gene are NSHNY and SYGAGN. V gave up 2 bases and J gave up 0 bases, with 6 bases separating them. CDR3 DNA, as far as it was read: TGTGCCAGCAGTGAAGGGGGCTCCTATGAACAGTAC. This sequence encodes CASSEGGSYEQY. The CDR3 as a whole reads CASSEGGSYEQYF.

This clone has only one observation. The genes are named according to mouse. The sequenced fragment ends 1 residue before the CDR3 boundary, so the rest is inferred from the germline J gene. Other DNA sequences from this sample encode an identical CDR3 as well. The chain employs TRBV12-1 and TRBJ2-1; 10 bases are a match to TRBD1. Germline lookup yields CDR1 SGHSN and CDR2 HYEKVE. CDR3 length equals 16 residues. V was clipped by 0 bases and J by 7 bases; unmatched bases: 8. The covered CDR3 bases are TGTGCCAGCTCTCTCGGCGGGACAGGGGTCTACGCTGAGCAGTTC. Protein product: CASSLGGTGVYAEQF. The whole CDR3 protein is CASSLGGTGVYAEQFF.

On this clone itself: The gene names given are mouse names. The observed sequence ends 1 residue before the CDR3 terminus, with the missing tail filled in from the germline J gene. The chain couples TRBV13-2 to TRBJ2-5, with a weak D call TRBD1 (6 bases). V lost 3 bases, J lost 5 bases, and 7 bases lay in between. Germline V gives CDR1 NNHNN, CDR2 SYGAGS (reference sequence). This CDR3 region has 12 residues. CDR3 bases read: TGTGCCAGCGGTGCCAGGGGAGACACCCAGTAC. Encoded protein: CASGARGDTQY. The CDR3 in its entirety is CASGARGDTQYF.

With respect to this clone: Genes and germline are mouse. The sequenced fragment ends 1 residue before the CDR3 boundary, so the rest is inferred from the germline J gene. The chain employs TRBV5 and TRBJ1-1; D gene ambiguous. This CDR3 spans 14 amino acids. Trimming cost V 0 bases and J 0 bases, with 5 bases left between them. The germline CDR1 and CDR2 sequences are LGHNA and YNLKQL (reference sequence). The CDR3 DNA, read in part, is TGTGCCAGCAGCCAAGAGGGAGCAAACACAGAAGTCTTC. The encoded protein is CASSQEGANTEVF. The whole CDR3 region reads CASSQEGANTEVFF.

With respect to this clone: Germline and genes: mouse. The read stops 1 residue short of the end of the CDR3; the missing end is completed from the germline J gene. The chain couples TRBV12-2 to TRBJ2-7; D gene uncertain. The germline V gene encodes CDR1 SGHLS and CDR2 HYDKME. The CDR3 is 12 amino acids. V lost 0 bases, J lost 3 bases, and 5 bases lay in between. The CDR3 DNA, read in part, is TGTGCCAGCTCTCTCGTTGACTATGAACAGTAC. It yields the protein CASSLVDYEQY. The whole CDR3 reads CASSLVDYEQYF. The full variable domain, completed using reference TRBV12-2 and TRBJ2-7, is NSGVVQSPRYIIKGKGERSILKCIPISGHLSVAWYQQTQGQELKFFIQHYDKMERDKGNLPSRFSVQQFDDYHSEMNMSALELEDSAVYFCASSLVDYEQYFGPGTRLTVL.

Comment on this clone: Each gene name is a mouse one. The read terminates 1 residue ahead of where the CDR3 ends, so the germline J gene completes it. The chain joins TRBV31 to TRBJ2-3, with 11 bases lining up with TRBD2. Germline CDR1 and CDR2: GKSSPN and SITVG. The CDR3 runs to 15 residues. With V trimmed by 4 bases and J by 1 base, 4 bases remained unmatched. The DNA read from the CDR3 is TGTGCCTGGACCCTGACTGGGGGGGGTGCAGAAACGCTGTAT. Translated, it gives CAWTLTGGGAETLY. The full CDR3 is CAWTLTGGGAETLYF. The whole variable domain, filled in from reference TRBV31 and TRBJ2-3, reads AQTIHQWPVAEIKAVGSPLSLGCTIKGKSSPNLYWYWQATGGTLQQLFYSITVGQVESVVQLNLSASRPKDDQFILSTEKLLLSHSGFYLCAWTLTGGGAETLYFGSGTRLTVL.

As to this clone: Mouse gene names and germline throughout. The sequenced fragment ends 1 residue before the CDR3 boundary, so the rest is inferred from the germline J gene. The chain couples TRBV16 to TRBJ1-4, with D uncertain. Germline V gene sequence: CDR1 SGHSA, CDR2 FRNQAP. The CDR3 covers 13 residues. Trimming took off 3 bases at V and 2 bases at J, with 4 bases between the two ends. The CDR3 loop is CASSLTSNERLFF. The DNA read from the CDR3 is TGTGCAAGCAGCTTGACATCCAACGAAAGATTATTT.

This clone was detected only once. All gene names here are mouse names. The read ends 1 residue early relative to the CDR3; the germline J gene fills the gap. The chain has TRBV19 and TRBJ2-5; possible D gene TRBD2, 5 bases. The ends were cut back, 3 bases at V and 2 bases at J, with 7 bases in the middle. The germline CDR1 and CDR2 sequences are FNHDT and SITEND (reference sequence). This CDR3 spans 13 amino acids. The CDR3 reads CASSTGSQDTQYF. The part of the CDR3 DNA that was read is TGTGCCAGCAGTACTGGGAGCCAAGACACCCAGTAC.

Regarding this clone: Germline and genes here are mouse. The read comes to an end 1 residue before the CDR3 does, leaving the germline J gene to fill in the end. V and J are TRBV13-2 and TRBJ2-5; 9 bases are a match to TRBD2. The junction had 4 bases not matched to a gene; V was cut back by 0 bases and J by 2 bases. The length of the CDR3 is 16 residues. Germline CDR1 and CDR2: NNHNN and SYGAGS (reference sequence). The part of the CDR3 DNA that was read is TGTGCCAGCGGTGATGATCGGACTGGGGTCCAAGACACCCAGTAC. This encodes CASGDDRTGVQDTQY. The whole CDR3 region reads CASGDDRTGVQDTQYF.

With regard to this clone: Any gene name here is a mouse gene name. The read ends 1 residue shy of where the CDR3 ends; the end is completed using the germline J gene. The chain joins TRBV13-2 to TRBJ2-5; D is uncertain. Germline V gene data show CDR1 as NNHNN and CDR2 as SYGAGS (reference sequence). The germline V and J ends were trimmed by 5 bases and 2 bases, with 3 bases remaining between them. The CDR3 covers 11 residues. Incomplete CDR3 DNA: TGTGCCAGCGGACTCCAAGACACCCAGTAC. Encoded protein: CASGLQDTQY. The full CDR3 protein reads CASGLQDTQYF.

As for this clone: Gene names and germline match the mouse. The CDR3 DNA, read in part, is TGTGCCAGCAGCCTGGACAGAGGTGCAGAAACGCTGTAT. Encoded protein: CASSLDRGAETLY. The entire CDR3 is CASSLDRGAETLYF. V usage is TRBV19 and J usage is TRBJ2-3; tentative D call: TRBD1 (6 bases). The observed sequence ends 1 residue before the CDR3 terminus, with the missing tail filled in from the germline J gene. V lost 5 bases and J 1 base, leaving 11 bases between the germline ends. The V gene's germline CDR1 is FNHDT and CDR2 SITEND (reference sequence). This CDR3 is 14 amino acids long. Complete variable domain (other parts from reference TRBV19 and TRBJ2-3): GGIITQTPKFLIGQEGQKLTLKCQQNFNHDTMYWYRQDSGKGLRLIYYSITENDLQKGDLSEGYDASREKKSSFSLTVTSAQKNEMAVFLCASSLDRGAETLYFGSGTRLTVL.

As to this clone: The genes are named according to mouse. Read coverage stops 1 residue before the CDR3 terminus; the germline J gene supplies the remainder. The chain employs TRBV19 and TRBJ2-3; D possibly corresponds to TRBD1 (5 bases). The CDR3 is 14 amino acids. Trimming took 0 bases from V and 5 from J, leaving 10 bases between them. Germline V gene lookup returns CDR1 FNHDT and CDR2 SITEND (reference sequence). CDR3 loop: CASSIERGGETLYF. The part of the CDR3 DNA that was read is TGTGCCAGCAGTATAGAGAGGGGTGGAGAAACGCTGTAT. Filled out from reference TRBV19 and TRBJ2-3, the complete variable domain reads GGIITQTPKFLIGQEGQKLTLKCQQNFNHDTMYWYRQDSGKGLRLIYYSITENDLQKGDLSEGYDASREKKSSFSLTVTSAQKNEMAVFLCASSIERGGETLYFGSGTRLTVL.

This clone was seen once. Any gene name here is a mouse gene name. Read sequence stops 1 residue before the CDR3 end, and the germline J gene provides the missing end. The chain uses TRBV1 and TRBJ2-7, with D hard to call. This CDR3 has 14 residues. Trimming took off 0 bases at V and 0 bases at J, with 6 bases between the two ends. Germline V lookup: CDR1 NSQYPW, CDR2 LRSPGD (reference sequence). This chain's CDR3 is CTCSAEGSSYEQYF. CDR3 bases read: TGCACCTGCAGTGCAGAAGGGTCCTCCTATGAACAGTAC.

Comments on this clone: Here the gene names and germline are mouse. Coverage ceases 1 residue before the CDR3 finishes, and the germline J gene fills in the end. The rearrangement links TRBV19 to TRBJ2-2, with 7 bases fitting TRBD1. The germline gives CDR1 FNHDT, CDR2 SITEND (reference sequence). The CDR3 covers 15 residues. After removal of 2 bases from V and 3 bases from J, the junction contained 4 bases not matched to a gene. The sequenced part of the CDR3 DNA is TGTGCCAGCAGTATGAACAGGGGCGACACCGGGCAGCTCTAC. It yields the protein CASSMNRGDTGQLY. The entire CDR3 is CASSMNRGDTGQLYF.

Details on this clone: Mouse gene names and germline throughout. The read gets to within 1 residue of the CDR3 end, and the germline J gene fills in the rest. This rearrangement joins TRBV19 to TRBJ1-4; TRBD1 matches 8 bases. CDR1 and CDR2 (germline): FNHDT, SITEND (reference sequence). The CDR3 runs 15 residues. The ends lost 0 bases at V and 7 bases at J; junction bases unmatched: 5. The sequenced part of the CDR3 DNA is TGTGCCAGCAGTATAGTTGGACAGGGTGGCGAAAGATTATTT. Amino acid sequence: CASSIVGQGGERLF. The entire CDR3 reads CASSIVGQGGERLFF.

A remark on this clone: Mouse germline and gene names are used. The read comes to an end 1 residue before the CDR3 does, leaving the germline J gene to fill in the end. V is TRBV16 and J is TRBJ1-3; 7 bases match TRBD1. This CDR3 region has 14 residues. V gave up 5 bases and J gave up 3 bases; unmatched junction bases: 4. The germline CDR1 and CDR2 sequences are SGHSA and FRNQAP. CDR3 sequence reads: CASSHDRVGNTLYF. CDR3 DNA (partial): TGTGCAAGCAGCCACGACAGGGTTGGAAATACGCTCTAT.

As concerns this clone: Mouse names are used for the genes. The read ends 1 residue shy of where the CDR3 ends; the end is completed using the germline J gene. The chain carries TRBV4 and TRBJ2-7; TRBD2 matches 12 bases. CDR3 length: 13 residues. J lost 6 bases, V lost 5 bases, and 2 bases had no gene match. Germline V gene sequence: CDR1 LGHDT, CDR2 YNNKQL (reference sequence). The sequenced CDR3 bases are TGTGCCAGCAGCGCGGACTGGGGGGGTGAACAGTAC. Protein sequence: CASSADWGGEQY. The full-length CDR3 reads as CASSADWGGEQYF.

Only one count was recorded for this clone. Gene names refer to mouse genes. The observed sequence ends 1 residue before the CDR3 terminus, with the missing tail filled in from the germline J gene. V is TRBV16 and J is TRBJ2-5, with 9 bases that match TRBD2. The CDR3 covers 14 residues. J gave up 6 bases and V 1 base, and 2 bases lay outside the gene matches. Germline CDR1 is SGHSA and CDR2 is FRNQAP. CDR3 DNA, as far as it was read: TGTGCAAGCAGCTTAGGGCTGGGGGGGGACACCCAGTAC. Translating gives CASSLGLGGDTQY. The CDR3 as a whole reads CASSLGLGGDTQYF. The full variable domain, completed using reference TRBV16 and TRBJ2-5, is NAGVIQTPRHKVTGKGQEATLWCEPISGHSAVFWYRQTIVQGLEFLTYFRNQAPIDDSGMPKERFSAQMPNQSHSTLKIQSTQPQDSAVYLCASSLGLGGDTQYFGPGTRLLVL.

Of note for this clone: Germline and genes here are mouse. The read is 1 residue too short to cover the CDR3 end, so that end is filled in from the germline J gene. This sequence joins TRBV23 and TRBJ1-1. The CDR3 has 11 residues. CDR1 is KGHTA, CDR2 FQNQQP, per germline. The covered CDR3 bases are TGCTCCAGCAGTCTCGGCACAGAAGTCTTC. As protein: CSSSLGTEVF. In full, the CDR3 reads CSSSLGTEVFF.